This T cell receptor beta chain was captured in a study of T-cell memory formation after mild COVID-19. Study-wide results and limits: Researchers report contracting CD4+ clones mostly in CM and EM, with CD8+ clones in EMRA. Pre-infection memory harbored some responding clones, suggesting cross-reactive memory joined.

cDNA libraries for TCR alpha and TCR beta, carrying sample barcodes and UMIs, came from 5'RACE with constant-segment primers. MiXCR, run by TCRdb on the 5' RACE reads, gives a single entry per CDR3 protein. The table has some 350,000 distinct CDR3 sequences, approximately 15% seen once. Details on this clonotype: Its antigen is currently unknown.

Germline loops: CDR1 ENHRY, CDR2 SYGVKD. The CDR3 is made up of 15 amino acids. The V gene end was trimmed by 6 bases and the J gene end by 1 base; junction bases not matched to a gene: 3. This clonotype was sampled from a man between 18 and 29 years old who had mild COVID-19 (a few samples of this study predate the infection). Cell type and time point are not known. The chain combines TRBV10-3 with TRBJ2-2, with 9 bases matching TRBD1. Material: PBMCs or a T cell subset sorted from them (not recorded which). Written as DNA, the CDR3 is TGTGCCATCAGCAAGGACAGGGGGAACACCGGGGAGCTGTTTTTT. Translation gives CAISKDRGNTGELFF.